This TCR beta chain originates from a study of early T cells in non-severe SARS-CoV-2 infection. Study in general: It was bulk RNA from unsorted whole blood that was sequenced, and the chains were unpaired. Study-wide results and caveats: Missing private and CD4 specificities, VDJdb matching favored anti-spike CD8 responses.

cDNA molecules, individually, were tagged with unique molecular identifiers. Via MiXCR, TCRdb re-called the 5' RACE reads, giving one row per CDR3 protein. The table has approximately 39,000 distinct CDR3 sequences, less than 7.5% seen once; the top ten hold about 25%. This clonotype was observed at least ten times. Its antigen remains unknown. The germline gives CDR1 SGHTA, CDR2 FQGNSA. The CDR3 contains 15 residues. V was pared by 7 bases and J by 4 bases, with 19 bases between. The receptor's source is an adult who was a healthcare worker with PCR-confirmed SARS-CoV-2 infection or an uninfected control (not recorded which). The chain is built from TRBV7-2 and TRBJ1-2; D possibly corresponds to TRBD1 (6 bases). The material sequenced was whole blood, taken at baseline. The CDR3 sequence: CASTTVGGRGYGYTF. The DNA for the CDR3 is TGTGCCAGCACTACAGTAGGGGGGCGCGGCTATGGCTACACCTTC.